These 13 T cell receptor beta chains were all obtained from the same sample, sequenced in a study of Ad26.COV2.S vaccination and SARS-CoV-2 variants. Treatment noted: over 15 received Ad26.COV2.S at low or high dose, single or two shots; about 5 received placebo; per-sample allocation not given. Sampling took place 63 days after the first vaccine or placebo injection. Assay used: immunoSEQ multiplex PCR; TCRdb lists only in-frame clones, some missing. The sample lists more than 400,000 clones; about nine tenths were seen once. The sample here was peripheral blood, taken in a trial of Ad26.COV2.S vaccine versus placebo. The receptors here all came from a person between 18 and 65 years old who received the Ad26.COV2.S COVID-19 vaccine or a placebo.

The chain recombines TRBV5-1 with TRBJ2-7, with 7 positions matching TRBD2. Germline V gives CDR1 SGHRS, CDR2 YFSETQ. The CDR3 covers 14 residues. The junction had 2 bases not matched to a gene; V was cut back by 0 bases and J by 2 bases. CDR3 residues: CASSLAGGPYEQYF. DNA of the CDR3: TGCGCCAGCAGCTTGGCGGGAGGCCCCTACGAGCAGTACTTC.

V is TRBV19 and J is TRBJ2-1; D possibly corresponds to TRBD1 (6 bases). The CDR3 length is 13 residues. V lost 4 bases to trimming and J lost 15 bases, with 19 bases between them. Germline V lookup: CDR1 LNHDA, CDR2 SQIVND (reference sequence). The CDR3: CASSTLLQGFTFF. Written as DNA, the CDR3 is TGTGCCAGTAGTACCCTGTTACAGGGTTTCACGTTCTTC. Variable domain in full (rest from reference TRBV19 and TRBJ2-1): DGGITQSPKYLFRKEGQNVTLSCEQNLNHDAMYWYRQDPGQGLRLIYYSQIVNDFQKGDIAEGYSVSREKKESFPLTVTSAQKNPTAFYLCASSTLLQGFTFFGPGTRLTVL.

V and J are TRBV9 and TRBJ1-1; D is uncertain. Deletions cut 0 bases from V and 0 bases from J, with 9 bases between. Germline CDR1 is SGDLS and CDR2 is YYNGEE. This CDR3 is 15 amino acids long. CDR3 region: CASSVVEVMNTEAFF. The CDR3 DNA is TGTGCCAGCAGCGTAGTGGAGGTAATGAACACTGAAGCTTTCTTT.

There are a few counts of this clone. V usage is TRBV6-1 and J usage is TRBJ1-2, with D unclear. CDR1 MNHNS and CDR2 SASEGT come from the germline V gene. V was cut by 2 bases and J by 8 bases, with 12 bases left in between. The CDR3 consists of 13 residues. CDR3 DNA sequence: TGTGCCAGCAGTGAATCGCCGGGAGGAGGCTACACCTTC. This translates into CASSESPGGGYTF.

This clone was seen a few times. The chain couples TRBV7-2 to TRBJ1-6; possible D gene TRBD1, 6 bases. V lost 1 base, J lost 6 bases, and 7 bases lay in between. Germline assignment: CDR1 SGHTA and CDR2 FQGNSA. The CDR3 has 14 residues. CDR3 nucleotides: TGTGCCAGCAGCTTAGGGGGGCGTAATTCACCCCTCCACTTT. This codes for CASSLGGRNSPLHF.

As regards this clone: An end of the junction does not agree with germline; a read error may underlie this. The chain links TRBV28 to TRBJ1-3; no clear D gene. Per germline, CDR1 MDHEN and CDR2 SYDVKM. CDR3 length: 15 residues. CDR3 nucleotides: TGTGTCAGCAGTTTTGAGACTCGCTCTGGAAACACCATATATTTT. Amino acid sequence: CVSSFETRSGNTIYF.

The chain employs TRBV4-1 and TRBJ2-5, with D perhaps TRBD1 (6 bases). The V end lost 3 bases, the J end lost 7 bases, and 21 bases lay between the germline ends. The germline CDR1 and CDR2 sequences are MGHRA and YSYEKL. The CDR3 loop spans 16 amino acids. CDR3 protein: CASSQADRLGHGTQYF. The CDR3 DNA sequence: TGCGCCAGCAGCCAGGCAGACAGGTTGGGACACGGGACCCAGTACTTC.

The V and J genes are TRBV10-3 and TRBJ2-5; D gene ambiguous. Trimming left V 6 bases short and J 1 base short, with 3 bases between. The germline V gene has CDR1 ENHRY and CDR2 SYGVKD. The CDR3 has 11 amino acids. The CDR3 loop is CAIRTQETQYF. The CDR3 nucleotides are TGTGCCATCAGGACCCAAGAGACCCAGTACTTC.

This chain links TRBV19 with TRBJ2-3; D is possibly TRBD1 (6 bases). CDR3 length equals 19 residues. With 0 bases removed from V and 5 bases from J, the gap between germline ends came to 24 bases. Germline V CDR1 and CDR2: LNHDA, SQIVND (reference sequence). For the CDR3, the DNA is TGTGCCAGTAGTATAGATTACGGCCGGGACATCCAAGTCGGAGATACGCAGTATTTT. This sequence encodes CASSIDYGRDIQVGDTQYF.

The chain uses TRBV5-1 and TRBJ2-7, with 8 nucleotides matching TRBD1. The CDR3 runs to 19 residues. Trimming took 0 bases from V and 1 from J; bases not matched to a gene: 15. CDR1 is SGHRS and CDR2 is YFSETQ in the germline V gene. The CDR3 DNA sequence: TGCGCCAGCAGCTTGGGAACCGGGACAGGATCCCCGCGTTCCTACGAGCAGTACTTC. It yields the protein CASSLGTGTGSPRSYEQYF.

Comment on this clone: Germline and junction disagree at one end, which may indicate a read error. The chain is built from TRBV4-3 and TRBJ2-4; 10 bases align to TRBD1. CDR1 is LGHNA and CDR2 is YSLEER in the germline V gene. The CDR3 is 13 amino acids. The CDR3 DNA sequence: TGCACCAGCAGCCGAGCACACCGGGACAGGGGTAACTTC. It specifies CTSSRAHRDRGNF.

V gene TRBV5-8 combines with J gene TRBJ2-1; unclear D gene. Deletions cut 5 bases from V and 6 bases from J, with 12 bases between. There are 13 residues in the CDR3. Germline V gives CDR1 SGHTS, CDR2 YDEGEE. Here the CDR3 DNA reads TGTGCCAGCAGTCTCGGGCCGAGCAATGAGCAGTTCTTC. It yields the protein CASSLGPSNEQFF.

The rearrangement uses TRBV2 and TRBJ2-5; 13 nucleotides line up with TRBD2. Germline loops: CDR1 SNHLY, CDR2 FYNNEI. The J segment lost 6 bases and the V segment lost 6 bases, leaving 4 bases of the junction unmatched. This CDR3 has 14 residues. The CDR3 sequence: CASRAGTSGKTQYF. The CDR3 DNA follows: TGTGCCAGCAGAGCCGGGACTAGCGGGAAGACCCAGTACTTC.